A selection of T cell receptor beta chains follows, all from one sample in a study of blood T cells in healthy people across ages. A single record per CDR3 protein comes from TCRdb applying MiXCR to the 5' RACE reads. The sample includes fewer than 900,000 distinct CDR3 sequences, roughly 49% of them seen just once. Sequenced sample: blood. All receptors derive from a woman in her fifties or sixties in good health. The CDR3 runs from the conserved cysteine through the conserved F or W. A D gene is named only where the DNA matches it firmly. Part of the rows lack a size; the others show once, few, many or a class for expanded clones.

abundance,d_gene,v_gene,j_gene,CDR3aa,CDR3nt
many,-,TRBV7-2,TRBJ2-3,CASSRVGGTDTQYF,TGTGCCAGCAGCCGGGTGGGGGGCACAGATACGCAGTATTTT
few,TRBD2,TRBV7-8,TRBJ2-7,CASSHRRVAGSYEQYF,TGTGCCAGCAGCCACCGGAGGGTAGCGGGATCTTACGAGCAGTACTTC
few,TRBD1,TRBV20-1,TRBJ1-2,CSARDRRQGASRGYTF,TGCAGTGCTAGAGATCGGAGACAGGGTGCCTCACGGGGCTACACCTTC
-,TRBD1,TRBV20-1,TRBJ2-7,CSARGQGWSLYEQYF,TGCAGTGCTCGAGGACAGGGGTGGTCCCTCTACGAGCAGTACTTC
few,TRBD1,TRBV4-2,TRBJ2-7,CASSQQTGYEQYF,TGTGCCAGCAGCCAACAGACAGGGTACGAGCAGTACTTC
-,TRBD2,TRBV27,TRBJ2-7,CASSSPASGRGEQYF,TGTGCCAGCAGTTCCCCGGCTAGCGGGAGAGGTGAGCAGTACTTC
many,-,TRBV7-2,TRBJ2-7,CASSLALGPYEQYF,TGTGCCAGCAGCTTAGCGCTAGGCCCCTACGAGCAGTACTTC
-,TRBD2,TRBV20-1,TRBJ2-1,CSARGGSGAGYNEQFF,TGCAGTGCTAGAGGTGGTAGCGGGGCAGGGTACAATGAGCAGTTCTTC
-,TRBD2,TRBV6-2/TRBV6-3,TRBJ2-2,CASTAYSGSSTGELFF,TGTGCCAGCACCGCGTATAGCGGGAGCAGCACCGGGGAGCTGTTTTTT
-,-,TRBV20-1,TRBJ1-2,CSARVPTNYGYTF,TGCAGTGCTAGAGTGCCGACTAACTATGGCTACACCTTC
-,TRBD2,TRBV7-2,TRBJ2-7,CASSLGTSGVYEQYF,TGTGCCAGCAGCTTAGGGACTAGCGGGGTCTACGAGCAGTACTTC
-,-,TRBV5-1,TRBJ2-7,CASSLVSGAVPDEQYF,TGCGCCAGCAGCTTGGTTAGTGGGGCAGTCCCGGACGAGCAGTACTTC
-,-,TRBV14,TRBJ2-6,CASSLPFGTGLLSGANVLTF,TGTGCCAGCAGCCTCCCTTTCGGTACAGGGTTGCTTTCAGGGGCCAACGTCCTGACTTTC
few,-,TRBV3-1,TRBJ2-3,CASSQGSSRYTQYF,TGTGCCAGCAGCCAAGGAAGCTCGCGGTATACGCAGTATTTT
many,-,TRBV6-2/TRBV6-3,TRBJ2-7,CASSHGGEQYF,TGTGCCAGCAGTCACGGGGGCGAGCAGTACTTC
-,-,TRBV14,TRBJ2-3,CASSQVRSSSTDTQYF,TGTGCCAGCAGCCAAGTTCGCAGTTCTAGCACAGATACGCAGTATTTT
-,-,TRBV5-1,TRBJ2-1,CASSLEPRGYNEQFF,TGCGCCAGCAGCTTGGAACCCAGGGGCTACAATGAGCAGTTCTTC
-,TRBD2,TRBV29-1,TRBJ2-7,CSGTSGYNEQYF,TGCAGCGGGACTAGCGGGTACAATGAGCAGTACTTC
many,-,TRBV29-1,TRBJ2-7,CSPYRLSYEQYF,TGCAGCCCATACCGTCTCTCCTACGAGCAGTACTTC
-,-,TRBV9,TRBJ1-3,CASSTQLGGSGNTIYF,TGTGCCAGCAGCACCCAACTTGGCGGTTCTGGAAACACCATATATTTT
-,-,TRBV9,TRBJ2-1,CASSGPKGQEQFF,TGTGCCAGCAGCGGCCCGAAGGGCCAGGAGCAGTTCTTC
-,-,TRBV9,TRBJ2-4,CASSVSGQPQVDLAKNIQYF,TGTGCCAGCAGCGTTTCCGGACAACCACAAGTCGACTTAGCCAAAAACATTCAGTACTTC
-,TRBD1,TRBV28,TRBJ2-7,CASLNRDSGSYEQYF,TGTGCCAGCCTTAACCGGGACAGCGGATCCTACGAGCAGTACTTC
-,TRBD2,TRBV7-9,TRBJ2-3,CASSLWASGSTDTQYF,TGTGCCAGCAGCTTATGGGCTAGCGGGAGCACAGATACGCAGTATTTT
-,TRBD1,TRBV29-1,TRBJ2-2,CSVEKWTGGTGELFF,TGCAGCGTTGAAAAGTGGACAGGAGGCACCGGGGAGCTGTTTTTT
-,TRBD1,TRBV29-1,TRBJ1-2,CSVATKGTGRGYTF,TGCAGCGTTGCGACAAAAGGGACAGGGAGGGGCTACACCTTC
-,-,TRBV6-2/TRBV6-3,TRBJ2-7,CASSYRGRNNEQYF,TGTGCCAGCAGTTACCGGGGACGGAACAACGAGCAGTACTTC
-,-,TRBV20-1,TRBJ2-7,CSAALTGSYEQYF,TGCAGTGCCGCCTTGACTGGTTCCTACGAGCAGTACTTC
few,TRBD1,TRBV12-3/TRBV12-4,TRBJ1-2,CASTQTGIYGYTF,TGTGCCAGCACCCAGACAGGGATCTATGGCTACACCTTC
once,TRBD1,TRBV2,TRBJ2-1,CASSGQGATSNEQFF,TGTGCCAGCAGCGGGCAGGGGGCGACAAGCAATGAGCAGTTCTTC
-,-,TRBV2,TRBJ2-5,CASSQIDLSGLQETQYF,TGTGCCAGCAGCCAAATTGATTTGTCAGGTCTACAAGAGACCCAGTACTTC
few,-,TRBV9,TRBJ2-7,CASSPSGTPIYEQYF,TGTGCCAGCAGCCCCTCCGGGACACCGATCTACGAGCAGTACTTC
few,TRBD2,TRBV7-3,TRBJ2-3,CASSRGGTSGGDTQYF,TGTGCCAGCAGCCGCGGCGGGACTAGCGGGGGAGATACGCAGTATTTT